Listed below are T cell receptor beta chains from one sample, sequenced in a study of blood T cell repertoires in COVID-19. Some clones are missing from TCRdb's copy, which holds only in-frame ones; the method was immunoSEQ multiplex PCR. This sample has some 91,000 clones; roughly nine tenths occur once, and the top ten carry 1.5% to 2%. Sequencing was done on a sample of peripheral blood. All receptors derive from a man in his fifties or sixties with acute or convalescent COVID-19. The conserved cysteine and the conserved F or W are not part of the CDR3 here.

CDR3 protein | J gene | V gene
ASSASDRNYGYT | TRBJ1-2 | TRBV9
ASSIAQGPYGYT | TRBJ1-2 | TRBV19
ASRDYDYT | TRBJ1-2 | TRBV6-5
ASSPRPGQGTYEQY | TRBJ2-7 | TRBV7-9
ASSRRGQGNTGELF | TRBJ2-2 | TRBV5-1
ASSYSGRTNYGYT | TRBJ1-2 | TRBV6-5
ASSPDRSGTEAF | TRBJ1-1 | TRBV18
ASSWNTGTDTEAF | TRBJ1-1 | TRBV5-1
ASSQPGVTKNIQY | TRBJ2-4 | TRBV4-1
ASSQGQTDNSPLH | TRBJ1-6 | TRBV4-2
ASSPQGRVEDGYT | TRBJ1-2 | TRBV6-6
ASRREGNQPQH | TRBJ1-5 | TRBV2
ASSLARQETQY | TRBJ2-5 | TRBV7-6
ASSRLGGDNSPLH | TRBJ1-6 | TRBV4-2
ASSPRQGRAGNTIY | TRBJ1-3 | TRBV14
AWSRTLGSYGYT | TRBJ1-2 | TRBV30
ASSVMPGNSPLH | TRBJ1-6 | TRBV6-4
ASSLALDRGQETQY | TRBJ2-5 | TRBV5-1
ASPTMGGTEAF | TRBJ1-1 | TRBV18
ASNEGGYKETQY | TRBJ2-5 | TRBV19
ASSQGQRNQPQH | TRBJ1-5 | TRBV3-1/TRBV3-2
ASSSKGGTHQETQY | TRBJ2-5 | TRBV7-9
AWKGETDTQY | TRBJ2-3 | TRBV30
ASTPTTGSYGYT | TRBJ1-2 | TRBV27
ASSLELAGTSGAGEQF | TRBJ2-1 | TRBV7-8
AISTVNTEAF | TRBJ1-1 | TRBV10-3
ASPGNSPLH | TRBJ1-6 | TRBV6-4
ASSSGGETQY | TRBJ2-5 | TRBV19
ASSDSGSALEGYT | TRBJ1-2 | TRBV6-4
ASSKFRDRATDTQY | TRBJ2-3 | TRBV7-9
ASSGGPYEQY | TRBJ2-7 | TRBV25-1
ASSPRSQGVETEAF | TRBJ1-1 | TRBV18
ASSPRQGDNTGELF | TRBJ2-2 | TRBV5-8
ASSQDWGQGNTEAF | TRBJ1-1 | TRBV14
ASSGQGNSPLH | TRBJ1-6 | TRBV10-1
ASTGGNSNQPQH | TRBJ1-5 | TRBV7-8
AIRLTGVAYGYT | TRBJ1-2 | TRBV10-3
ASSLGAGLNEQY | TRBJ2-7 | TRBV5-4
ASSEAGRADYGYT | TRBJ1-2 | TRBV25-1
ASSRYSGANVLT | TRBJ2-6 | TRBV19
AIRDRVTGTEAF | TRBJ1-1 | TRBV10-3
ASSEADPYGYT | TRBJ1-2 | TRBV19
AWSLLRGGIRNSNQPQH | TRBJ1-5 | TRBV30
ASSADGTGGAAQY | TRBJ2-3 | TRBV9